The entry below gives a single T cell receptor beta chain sequence along with its context. Its antigen remains unidentified. No much larger clonotype is one base removed from it; base qualities were not supplied. The trial excluded patients who had a history of autoimmune disease or were on systemic immunosuppression. Peripheral blood for TCR sequencing was drawn from every dose cohort at baseline, at cycle 4 day 1 and at cycle 7 day 1. Samples were obtained from an open-label, multicenter, first-in-human phase I dose-escalation trial of ivuxolimab. Adults with locally advanced or metastatic melanoma, renal cell, hepatocellular, or head and neck squamous cell carcinoma were enrolled in the trial. Before TCR sequencing, CD4+ and CD8+ T cells were separately sorted from peripheral blood. Genomic DNA was extracted from sorted cells for sequencing of the TCRbeta CDR3 region. The immunoSEQ Assay was used to sequence the TCRbeta CDR3 regions. This immuneACCESS table, as held by TCRdb, lists in-frame sequences with V and J called but not all clones. Of the missing ones, under half trace to an unresolved V gene in checked studies; the others have no known cause. The sample yields 50,000 to 65,000 clones; more than 85% were counted once. 8% to 10% of the sample is taken by the ten largest.

The sample originates from a study of OX40 agonist ivuxolimab in advanced cancers. Some background on the complete study: Ivuxolimab was an agonistic, fully human IgG2 monoclonal antibody directed against OX40 (CD134), a costimulatory receptor. Intravenous ivuxolimab was administered to patients every 2 weeks at six dose levels: 0.01, 0.1, 0.3, 1.5, 3 and 10 mg/kg. Of the roughly 51 patients in dose escalation, some 20 had hepatocellular carcinoma, about 15 had melanoma, 9 had renal cell carcinoma and 9 had head and neck cancer. The dose-escalation cohort was roughly 80% male with a mean age of around 62 years, ranging from roughly 20 to 80. Prior anti-PD-1, anti-PD-L1 or anti-CTLA-4 therapy was permitted, and checkpoint inhibitors had been received by approximately 39% of dose-escalation patients. Partial responses occurred in three dose-escalation patients, of whom one had hepatocellular carcinoma and two had cutaneous melanoma. Peripheral TCRbeta sequencing was intended to test whether TCR sequence diversity was altered and clonal T-cell expansion was caused by ivuxolimab. The monotherapy dose-escalation portion (N of about 50 patients) of the phase I ivuxolimab trial is reported in the paper.

Broad study findings and their caveats: The antigen specificity of the peripheral T cells that underwent clonal expansion was not determined. Partial responders in the 0.1-3.0 mg/kg groups had among the lowest normalized peripheral clonal expansion, especially among CD8+ T cells. At doses from 0.1 to 3.0 mg/kg, clonal expansion was seen in both CD4+ and CD8+ blood T cells between baseline and week 6. Low levels of normalized T-cell clonal expansion were also shown by some nonresponding patients. After ivuxolimab, more expanded clones were found on average in CD8+ T cells than in CD4+ T cells.

Sequences were derived from CD4+ or CD8+ T cells sorted from blood, sampled in a trial of the OX40 agonist ivuxolimab. This sequence was found in an adult with an advanced solid tumor such as melanoma, head and neck, liver or kidney cancer.

CDR3 sequence: CASSPATSGTFTGELFF. The DNA is TGTGCCAGCAGTCCCGCTACTAGCGGGACTTTCACCGGGGAGCTGTTTTTT. Recombination connected TRBV28 to TRBJ2-2, with 10 bases matching TRBD2. From the germline V gene, CDR1 is MDHEN and CDR2 is SYDVKM. Taken from cysteine to phenylalanine, the CDR3 has 17 residues. The CDR3 DNA has 51 bases and is translated from base 1. The germline V and J ends show losses of 5 bases and 4 bases respectively, and no gene match explains 10 bases of the junction.